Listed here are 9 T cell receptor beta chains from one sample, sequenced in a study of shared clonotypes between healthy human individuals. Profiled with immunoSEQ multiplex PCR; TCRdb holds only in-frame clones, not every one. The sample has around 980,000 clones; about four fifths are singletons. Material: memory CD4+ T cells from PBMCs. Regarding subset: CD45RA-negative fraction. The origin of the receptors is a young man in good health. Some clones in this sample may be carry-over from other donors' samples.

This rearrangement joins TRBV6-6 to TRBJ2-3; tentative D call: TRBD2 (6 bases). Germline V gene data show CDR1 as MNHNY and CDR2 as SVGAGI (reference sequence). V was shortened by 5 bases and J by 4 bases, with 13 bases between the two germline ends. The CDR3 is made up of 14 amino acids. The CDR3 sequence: CASSHRDSSDTQYF. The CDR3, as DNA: TGTGCCAGCAGTCACCGGGACTCCTCAGATACGCAGTATTTT.

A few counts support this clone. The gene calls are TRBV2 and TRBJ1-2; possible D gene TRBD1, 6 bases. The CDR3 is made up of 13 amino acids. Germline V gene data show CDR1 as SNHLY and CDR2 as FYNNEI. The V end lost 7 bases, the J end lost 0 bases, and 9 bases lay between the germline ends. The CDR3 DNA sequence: TGTGCCAGCAAGGGGGGCTCTAACTATGGCTACACCTTC. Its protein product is CASKGGSNYGYTF. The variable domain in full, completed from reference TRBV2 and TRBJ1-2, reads EPEVTQTPSHQVTQMGQEVILRCVPISNHLYFYWYRQILGQKVEFLVSFYNNEISEKSEIFDDQFSVERPDGSNFTLKIRSTKLEDSAMYFCASKGGSNYGYTFGSGTRLTVV.

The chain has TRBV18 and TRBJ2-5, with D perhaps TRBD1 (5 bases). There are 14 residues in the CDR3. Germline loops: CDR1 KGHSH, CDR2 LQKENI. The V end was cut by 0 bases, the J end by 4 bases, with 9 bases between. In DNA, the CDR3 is TGTGCCAGCTCACCACCAGGGGCAAGAGAGACCCAGTACTTC. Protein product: CASSPPGARETQYF.

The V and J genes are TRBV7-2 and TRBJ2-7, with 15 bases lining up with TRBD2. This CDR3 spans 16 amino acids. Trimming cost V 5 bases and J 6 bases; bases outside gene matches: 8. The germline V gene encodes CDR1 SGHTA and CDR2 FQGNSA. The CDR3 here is CASSRGLAGGLTEQYF. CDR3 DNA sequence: TGTGCCAGCAGCCGGGGACTAGCGGGAGGCCTGACCGAGCAGTACTTC.

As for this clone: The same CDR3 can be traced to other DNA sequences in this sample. CDR3 sequence reads: CASSGGGDEKLFF. As DNA, the CDR3 is TGTGCCAGCAGCGGGGGGGGCGATGAAAAACTGTTTTTT. The chain has TRBV28 and TRBJ1-4; a weak D match, TRBD1 (6 bases). Trimming took 6 bases from V and 6 from J, leaving 11 bases between them. This CDR3 is 13 amino acids long. Germline CDR1 is MDHEN and CDR2 is SYDVKM.

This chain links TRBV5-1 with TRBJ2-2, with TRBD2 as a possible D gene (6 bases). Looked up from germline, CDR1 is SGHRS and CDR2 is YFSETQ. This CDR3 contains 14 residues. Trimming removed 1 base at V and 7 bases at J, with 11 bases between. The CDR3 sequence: CASSLSEGRGELFF. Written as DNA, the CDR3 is TGCGCCAGCAGCTTGTCGGAGGGCCGCGGGGAGCTGTTTTTT.

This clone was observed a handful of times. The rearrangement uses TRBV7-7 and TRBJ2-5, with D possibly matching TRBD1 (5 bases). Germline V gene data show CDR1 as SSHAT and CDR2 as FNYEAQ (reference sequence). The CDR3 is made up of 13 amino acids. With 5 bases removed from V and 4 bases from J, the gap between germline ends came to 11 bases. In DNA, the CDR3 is TGTGCCAGCAGCCCCCAGGGCGGAGAGACCCAGTACTTC. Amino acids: CASSPQGGETQYF.

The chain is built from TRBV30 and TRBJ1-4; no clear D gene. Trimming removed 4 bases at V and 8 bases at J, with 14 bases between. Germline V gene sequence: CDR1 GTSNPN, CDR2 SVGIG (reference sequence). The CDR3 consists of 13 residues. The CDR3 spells CAWNSPYREKLFF. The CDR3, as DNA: TGTGCCTGGAACTCCCCGTATCGGGAAAAACTGTTTTTT. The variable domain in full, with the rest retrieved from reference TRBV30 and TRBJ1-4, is SQTIHQWPATLVQPVGSPLSLECTVEGTSNPNLYWYRQAAGRGLQLLFYSVGIGQISSEVPQNLSASRPQDRQFILSSKKLLLSDSGFYLCAWNSPYREKLFFGSGTQLSVL.

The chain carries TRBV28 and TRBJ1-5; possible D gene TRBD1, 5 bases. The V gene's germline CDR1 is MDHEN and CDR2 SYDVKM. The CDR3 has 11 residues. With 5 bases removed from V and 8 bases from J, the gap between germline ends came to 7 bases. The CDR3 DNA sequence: TGTGCCAGCAGTCGACAGAAGCCCCAGCATTTT. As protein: CASSRQKPQHF.